This T cell receptor beta chain was profiled in a study of blood T cell repertoires in COVID-19. Turning to the study itself: From the United States, Italy and Spain came samples of acute and convalescent COVID-19. T cells, B-cell-depleted T cells, or PBMCs supplied cDNA or gDNA.

This clone was counted only a few times. Per the authors' pipeline: Cell counts per sample came from amplifying reference gene primers. TCRdb's copy holds only in-frame clones and misses some; the assay was immunoSEQ multiplex PCR. V and J calls and clone size are copied from that table; D and trimming were computed from the DNA. The sample has about 140,000 clones; about nine tenths are singletons. The germline V gene encodes CDR1 SGHTA and CDR2 FQGTGA. CDR3 length equals 19 residues. With V trimmed by 1 base and J by 2 bases, 11 bases remained unmatched. The chain joins TRBV7-3 to TRBJ2-3, with 11 bases matching TRBD1. The clonotype originates from a woman aged 45-60 years with acute or convalescent COVID-19. Input material: peripheral blood. The CDR3: CASSLIPGQGVLPTDTQYF. The CDR3 coding sequence is TGTGCCAGCAGCTTAATTCCGGGACAGGGGGTCCTACCCACAGATACGCAGTATTTT.